The subject of this entry is one T cell receptor (beta chain). The antigen remains undetermined. Germline V lookup: CDR1 SGHKS, CDR2 YYEKEE (reference sequence). Trimming pared 0 bases from V and 10 bases from J, leaving 8 bases between. The CDR3 runs to 13 residues. This record belongs to a study of T cell responses to AZD1222 COVID-19 vaccine. General study findings and limits: The study identified only five to seven AZD1222 recipients as seropositive at baseline. A mostly white British donor set with more females was recruited, and clonal diversity was possibly underestimated.

Pooling of second doses given at about 4 or about 12 weeks was done. Profiled with immunoSEQ multiplex PCR; TCRdb holds only in-frame clones, not every one. This sample has tens of thousands of clones, with roughly 88% found just once. The sequence was collected from an adult who received the AZD1222 COVID-19 vaccine. This chain links TRBV5-5 with TRBJ1-6; D unclear. The sample consisted of peripheral blood, taken 28 days after the second AZD1222 dose. CDR3 sequence: CASSLDWESPLHF. The DNA for the CDR3 is TGTGCCAGCAGCTTGGACTGGGAATCACCCCTCCACTTT.